This T cell receptor (beta chain) was sequenced for a study of Tregs in tolerant kidney transplant recipients. Regarding the study as a whole: Activated donor B cell expansion appeared to reveal the most relevant donor-specific TCRbeta repertoire.

Clones were read by immunoSEQ multiplex PCR, and TCRdb kept only the in-frame ones, dropping some. The table shows 120,000 or so clones, with 85% to 95% occurring only once. As for this clone: The antigen is undetermined.

Unstimulated regulatory T cells (CD4+CD25+CD127-), CD4+CD25- non-regulatory cells, CD4 and CD8 cells were FACS-sorted from thawed PBMCs. Sequenced sample: CD4+ T cells from blood. The clonotype originates from a human donor in good health.

DNA for the CDR3: TGTGCCAGCAGCTTATACGGCAGCCTGAACACTGAAGCTTTCTTT. Translation gives CASSLYGSLNTEAFF. The chain uses TRBV7-2 and TRBJ1-1; D ambiguous. CDR1 and CDR2 from the germline V gene are SGHTA and FQGNSA. The length of the CDR3 is 15 residues. V gave up 2 bases and J gave up 0 bases, with 10 bases separating them.